This TCR beta chain was captured in a study of beta chain features in type 1 diabetes. Study results and limitations: When VDJ junctions were examined, type 1 diabetes patients showed fewer insertions and more deletions.

All of the isolated RNA was reverse transcribed, so expressed TCRB transcripts were sequenced. Roughly 3.6 million reads per sample on average were obtained from naive, central memory and regulatory T cell samples. Using immunoSEQ multiplex PCR, the repertoire was profiled, and TCRdb retains in-frame clones only, with some absent. The sample has under 950,000 clones, about a sixth seen once. Purity exceeding 95% was reached by all sorted populations. As concerns this clone: The antigen remains unidentified.

This clonotype originated in a young woman in good health. Source material: naive CD4+ T cells from blood.

The CDR3 reads CASSVDAPKLARRGTGELFF. The CDR3 bases are TGTGCCAGCAGCGTAGATGCCCCAAAACTAGCGCGCCGAGGTACCGGGGAGCTGTTTTTT. The chain has TRBV9 and TRBJ2-2; 7 bases line up with TRBD2. CDR3 length: 20 residues. Germline V gene data show CDR1 as SGDLS and CDR2 as YYNGEE. Trimming took 0 bases from V and 5 from J; bases not matched to a gene: 19. Looking up the rest from reference TRBV9 and TRBJ2-2 gives the full variable domain: DSGVTQTPKHLITATGQRVTLRCSPRSGDLSVYWYQQSLDQGLQFLIQYYNGEERAKGNILERFSAQQFPDLHSELNLSSLELGDSALYFCASSVDAPKLARRGTGELFFGEGSRLTVL.